This T cell receptor (beta chain) was found in a study of shared clonotypes between healthy human individuals. General observations from the study: Only blood samples were collected, and tissue repertoires likely differ.

The germline V gene encodes CDR1 SEHNR and CDR2 FQNEAQ (reference sequence). J was trimmed by 9 bases and V by 10 bases; bases with no gene match: 10. CDR3 size: 14 residues. In the case of this clone: Its antigen remains unidentified.

For genomic DNA, unsorted samples relied on tens of millions of PBMCs. Deep-level assay runs were performed. For every subset, genomic DNA was evenly distributed across several immunoSEQ plates. The assay was immunoSEQ multiplex PCR, and TCRdb's table has in-frame clones only and misses some. The repertoire holds hundreds of thousands of clones, with about 85% as singletons. The TCR originated in a woman in her forties in good health. Some clones in this sample may be carry-over from other donors' samples. Sequencing was done on a sample of PBMCs. The chain carries TRBV7-9 and TRBJ1-6; 9 bases fit TRBD1. CDR3 sequence: CAIMRGTGLSPLHF. CDR3 in DNA: TGTGCCATCATGAGGGGGACAGGGCTTTCACCCCTCCACTTT.